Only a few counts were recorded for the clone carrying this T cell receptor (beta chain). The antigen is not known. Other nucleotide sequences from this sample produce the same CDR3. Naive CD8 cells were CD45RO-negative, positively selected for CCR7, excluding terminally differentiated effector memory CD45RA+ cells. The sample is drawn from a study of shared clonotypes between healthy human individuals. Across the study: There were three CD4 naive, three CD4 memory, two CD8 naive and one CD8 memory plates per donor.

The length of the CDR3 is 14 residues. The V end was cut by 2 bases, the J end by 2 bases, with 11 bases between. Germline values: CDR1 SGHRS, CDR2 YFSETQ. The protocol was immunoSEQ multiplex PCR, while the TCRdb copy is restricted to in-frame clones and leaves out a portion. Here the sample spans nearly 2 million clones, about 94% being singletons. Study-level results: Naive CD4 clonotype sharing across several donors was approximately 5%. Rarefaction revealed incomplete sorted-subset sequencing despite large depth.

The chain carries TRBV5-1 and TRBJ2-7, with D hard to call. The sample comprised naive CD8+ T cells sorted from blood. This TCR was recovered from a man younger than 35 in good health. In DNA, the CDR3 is TGCGCCAGCAGCTTAAGTCCCGGAGCCTACGAGCAGTACTTC. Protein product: CASSLSPGAYEQYF.